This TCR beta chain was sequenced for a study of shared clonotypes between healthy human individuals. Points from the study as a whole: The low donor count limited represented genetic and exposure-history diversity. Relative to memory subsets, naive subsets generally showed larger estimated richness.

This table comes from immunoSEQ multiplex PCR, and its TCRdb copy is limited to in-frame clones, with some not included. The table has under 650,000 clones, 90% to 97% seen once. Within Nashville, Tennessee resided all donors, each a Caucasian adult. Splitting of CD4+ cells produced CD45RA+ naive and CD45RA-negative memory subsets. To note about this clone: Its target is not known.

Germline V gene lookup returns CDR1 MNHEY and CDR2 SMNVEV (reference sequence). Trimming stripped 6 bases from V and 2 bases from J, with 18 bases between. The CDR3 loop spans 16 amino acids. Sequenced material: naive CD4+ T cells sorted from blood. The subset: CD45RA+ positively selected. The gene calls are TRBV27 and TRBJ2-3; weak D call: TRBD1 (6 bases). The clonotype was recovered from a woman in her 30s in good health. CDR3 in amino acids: CASSGYRDTLTDTQYF. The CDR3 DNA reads TGTGCCAGCAGCGGATACCGGGACACACTCACAGATACGCAGTATTTT.